This T cell receptor (beta chain) derives from a study of T cells in narcolepsy. Study-level background: Patients with NT1 or NT2 and healthy control donors were enrolled. Regarding the study as a whole: Reportedly, autoreactive clonotypes were serially detected in patients' blood but not controls'. Some memory CD4+ repertoires had no autoreactive clone sequences. HCRT-specific and TRIB2-specific autoreactive clonotypes appeared among same-patient CSF and blood CD4+ clonotypes.

For this clone: What it binds is unknown.

Clones were read by immunoSEQ multiplex PCR, and TCRdb kept only the in-frame ones, dropping some. The profile shows 20,000 to 30,000 clones, roughly 80% of them singletons. The CDR3 length is 14 residues. Germline V gene sequence: CDR1 SGHVS, CDR2 FQNEAQ. V lost 7 bases and J 8 bases, leaving 21 bases between the germline ends. This chain uses TRBV7-8 with TRBJ2-7; D perhaps matches TRBD2 (6 bases). The sequenced sample was CD45RA- memory CD4+ T cells from PBMCs. This clonotype was sampled from a human donor with narcolepsy. The CDR3 here is CASNKAREPLQQYF. The DNA for the CDR3 is TGTGCCAGCAATAAAGCCCGGGAGCCCCTGCAGCAGTACTTC.